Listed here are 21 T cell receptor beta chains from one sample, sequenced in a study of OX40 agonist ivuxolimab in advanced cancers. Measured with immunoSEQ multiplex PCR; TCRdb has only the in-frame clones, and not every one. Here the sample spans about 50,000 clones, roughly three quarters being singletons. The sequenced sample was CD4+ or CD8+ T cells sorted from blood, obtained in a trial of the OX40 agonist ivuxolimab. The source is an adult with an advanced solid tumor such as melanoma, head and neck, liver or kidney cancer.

The CDR3 here is CASSLLAGNYNEQFF. The CDR3 DNA sequence: TGTGCCAGCAGTTTACTAGCGGGAAACTACAATGAGCAGTTCTTC. The chain couples TRBV27 to TRBJ2-1, with 9 bases aligning to TRBD2. Trimming removed 2 bases from V and 3 bases from J; junction bases left unmatched: 2. The CDR3 is 15 residues long. The germline CDR1 and CDR2 sequences are MNHEY and SMNVEV (reference sequence).

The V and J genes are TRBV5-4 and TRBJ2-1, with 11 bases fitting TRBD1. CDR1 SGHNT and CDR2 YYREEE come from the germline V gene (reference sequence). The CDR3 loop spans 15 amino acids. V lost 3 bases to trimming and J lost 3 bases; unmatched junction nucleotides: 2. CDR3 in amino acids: CASSSGTGGYNEQFF. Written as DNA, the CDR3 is TGTGCCAGCAGCTCCGGGACAGGGGGCTACAATGAGCAGTTCTTC. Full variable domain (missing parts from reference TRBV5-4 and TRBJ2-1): ETGVTQSPTHLIKTRGQQVTLRCSSQSGHNTVSWYQQALGQGPQFIFQYYREEENGRGNFPPRFSGLQFPNYSSELNVNALELDDSALYLCASSSGTGGYNEQFFGPGTRLTVL.

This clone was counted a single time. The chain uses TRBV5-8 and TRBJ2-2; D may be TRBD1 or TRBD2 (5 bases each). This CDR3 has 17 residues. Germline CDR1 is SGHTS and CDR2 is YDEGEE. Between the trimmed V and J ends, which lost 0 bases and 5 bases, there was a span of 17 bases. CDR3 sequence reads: CASSLDTTGPGTGELFF. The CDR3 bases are TGTGCCAGCAGCTTGGATACCACGGGACCGGGGACCGGGGAGCTGTTTTTT.

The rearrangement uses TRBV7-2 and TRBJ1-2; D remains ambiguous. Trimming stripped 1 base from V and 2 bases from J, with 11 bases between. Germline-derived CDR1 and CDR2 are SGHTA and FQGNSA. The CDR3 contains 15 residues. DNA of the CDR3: TGTGCCAGCAGCTTAGAACCGCCGGGAAACTATGGCTACACCTTC. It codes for CASSLEPPGNYGYTF.

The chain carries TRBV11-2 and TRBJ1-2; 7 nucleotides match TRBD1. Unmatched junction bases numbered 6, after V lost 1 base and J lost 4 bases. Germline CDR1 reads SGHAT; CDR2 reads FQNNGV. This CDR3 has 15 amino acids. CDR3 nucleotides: TGTGCCAGCAGCTTAGTCAGGCAGGGGGGCTATGGCTACACCTTC. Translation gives CASSLVRQGGYGYTF.

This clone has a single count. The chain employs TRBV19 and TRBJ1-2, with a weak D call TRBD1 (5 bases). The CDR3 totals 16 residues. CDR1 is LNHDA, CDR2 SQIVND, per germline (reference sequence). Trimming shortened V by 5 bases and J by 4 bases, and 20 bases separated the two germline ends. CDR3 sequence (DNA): TGTGCCAGTAGTCCTACTAGCGGGGACCCTATCTATGGCTACACCTTC. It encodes CASSPTSGDPIYGYTF.

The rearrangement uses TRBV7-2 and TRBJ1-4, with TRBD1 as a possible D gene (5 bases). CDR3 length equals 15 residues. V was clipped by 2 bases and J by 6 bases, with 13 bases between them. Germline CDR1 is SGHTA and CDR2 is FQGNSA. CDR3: CASSLMVGDDEKLFF. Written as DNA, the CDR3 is TGTGCCAGCAGCTTAATGGTAGGGGATGATGAAAAACTGTTTTTT.

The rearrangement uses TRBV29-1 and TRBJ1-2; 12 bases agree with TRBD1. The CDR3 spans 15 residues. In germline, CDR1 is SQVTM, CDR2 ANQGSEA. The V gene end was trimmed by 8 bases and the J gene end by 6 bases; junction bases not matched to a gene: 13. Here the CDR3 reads CSSYTPGQGADGYTF. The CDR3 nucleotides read TGCAGCTCCTACACACCGGGACAGGGGGCGGATGGCTACACCTTC.

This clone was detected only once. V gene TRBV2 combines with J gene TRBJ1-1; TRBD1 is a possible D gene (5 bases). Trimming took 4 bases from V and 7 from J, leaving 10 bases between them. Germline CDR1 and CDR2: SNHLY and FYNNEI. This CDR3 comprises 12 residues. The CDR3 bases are TGTGCCAGCAGTGGTCAGACAGATGAAGCTTTCTTT. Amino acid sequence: CASSGQTDEAFF.

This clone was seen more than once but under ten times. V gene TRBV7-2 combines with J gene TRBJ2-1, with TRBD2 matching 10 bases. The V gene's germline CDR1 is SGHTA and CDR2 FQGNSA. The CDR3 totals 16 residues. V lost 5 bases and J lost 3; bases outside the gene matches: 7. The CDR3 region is CASSPWTSGGYNEQFF. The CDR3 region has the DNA TGTGCCAGCAGCCCCTGGACTAGCGGAGGCTACAATGAGCAGTTCTTC.

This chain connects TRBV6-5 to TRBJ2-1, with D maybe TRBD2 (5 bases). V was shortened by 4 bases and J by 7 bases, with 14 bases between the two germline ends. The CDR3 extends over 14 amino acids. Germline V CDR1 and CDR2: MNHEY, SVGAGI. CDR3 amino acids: CASSWSGRANEQFF. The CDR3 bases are TGTGCCAGCAGTTGGTCGGGAAGGGCGAATGAGCAGTTCTTC.

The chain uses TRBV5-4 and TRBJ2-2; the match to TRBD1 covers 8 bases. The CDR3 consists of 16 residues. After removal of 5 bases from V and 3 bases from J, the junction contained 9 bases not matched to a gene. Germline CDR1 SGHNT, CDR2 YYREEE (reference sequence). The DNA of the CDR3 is TGTGCCAGCAGTGCTGGGGACAGGTCCTACACCGGGGAGCTGTTTTTT. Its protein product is CASSAGDRSYTGELFF.

CDR3 coding DNA: TGTGCCAGCGGAAGGAGTAATTCACCCCTCCACTTT. It translates to CASGRSNSPLHF. The chain employs TRBV6-5 and TRBJ1-6, with no clear D. V lost 8 bases to trimming and J lost 6 bases, with 8 bases between them. There are 12 residues in the CDR3. From germline, CDR1 is MNHEY and CDR2 SVGAGI.

CDR3 bases: TGCGCCAGCACCTCGAAGGAGGACAGGGCCTGGGAGCTGTTTTTT. Protein sequence: CASTSKEDRAWELFF. The chain uses TRBV10-2 and TRBJ2-2; the match to TRBD1 covers 8 bases. V lost 7 bases and J lost 9; bases outside the gene matches: 13. The CDR3 consists of 15 residues. From germline, CDR1 is WSHSY and CDR2 SAAADI.

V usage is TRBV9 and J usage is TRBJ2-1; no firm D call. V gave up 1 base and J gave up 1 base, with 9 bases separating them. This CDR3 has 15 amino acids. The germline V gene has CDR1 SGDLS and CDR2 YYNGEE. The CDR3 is CASSVMTTSYNEQFF. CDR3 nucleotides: TGTGCCAGCAGCGTAATGACAACGTCCTACAATGAGCAGTTCTTC.

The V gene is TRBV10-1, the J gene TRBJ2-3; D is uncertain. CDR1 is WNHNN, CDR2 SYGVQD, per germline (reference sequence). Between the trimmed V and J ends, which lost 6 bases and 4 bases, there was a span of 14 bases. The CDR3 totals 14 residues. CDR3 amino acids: CASSPQISADTQYF. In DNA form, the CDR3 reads TGCGCCAGCAGCCCCCAAATTTCGGCAGATACGCAGTATTTT.

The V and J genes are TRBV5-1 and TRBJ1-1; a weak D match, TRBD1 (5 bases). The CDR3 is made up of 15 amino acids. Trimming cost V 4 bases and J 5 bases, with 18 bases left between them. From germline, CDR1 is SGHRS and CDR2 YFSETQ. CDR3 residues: CASSTPRGEGTEAFF. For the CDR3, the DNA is TGCGCCAGCAGCACCCCGCGGGGCGAGGGAACTGAAGCTTTCTTT.

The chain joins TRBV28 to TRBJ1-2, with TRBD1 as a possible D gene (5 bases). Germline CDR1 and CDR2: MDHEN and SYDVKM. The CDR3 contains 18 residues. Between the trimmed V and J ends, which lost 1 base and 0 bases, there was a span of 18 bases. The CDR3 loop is CASSLLYGGFPTNYGYTF. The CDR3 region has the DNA TGTGCCAGCAGTTTATTATATGGGGGGTTCCCCACTAACTATGGCTACACCTTC.

CDR3 nucleotide sequence: TGTGCTAGTGGTTTGGGCGACAGGGGTGCTGGAAACACCATATATTTT. This gives the protein CASGLGDRGAGNTIYF. The V call is TRBV12-5, the J call TRBJ1-3, with TRBD1 matching 8 bases. Germline CDR1 reads LGHNT; CDR2 reads FRNRAP. Trimming cost V 1 base and J 2 bases; bases outside gene matches: 4. This CDR3 comprises 16 residues.

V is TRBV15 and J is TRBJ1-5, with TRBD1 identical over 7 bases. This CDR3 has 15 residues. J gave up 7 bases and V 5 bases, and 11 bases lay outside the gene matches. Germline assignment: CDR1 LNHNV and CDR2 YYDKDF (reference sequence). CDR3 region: CATSQGPGGGQPQHF. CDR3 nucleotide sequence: TGTGCCACCAGCCAAGGACCAGGGGGAGGGCAGCCCCAGCATTTT.

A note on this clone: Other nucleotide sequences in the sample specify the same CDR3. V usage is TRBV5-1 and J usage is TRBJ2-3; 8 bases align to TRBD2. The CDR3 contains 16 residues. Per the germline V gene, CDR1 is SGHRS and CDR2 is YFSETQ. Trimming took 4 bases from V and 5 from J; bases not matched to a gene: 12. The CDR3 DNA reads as TGCGCCAGCAGCCTCGGGACTAGTGGGAGTGGAGATACGCAGTATTTT. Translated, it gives CASSLGTSGSGDTQYF.